These T cell receptor beta chains were read from a single sample in a study of cytomegalovirus exposure and HLA in healthy donors. Sequenced by immunoSEQ multiplex PCR; TCRdb stores in-frame clones only, minus some. Of 100,000 to 150,000 clones in the sample, about 10% were seen once. The sample was PBMCs. Receptors were obtained from a woman between 18 and 30 years old in good health and CMV-seropositive. The CDR3 runs from the conserved cysteine through the conserved F or W. Each record gives: CDR3 DNA, CDR3 protein, J gene, clone size, V gene, D gene. The D gene is left open where the match is weak. Clone size, where shown, is once, few, many, or a class for clones that have expanded.

DNA: TGTGCCTGGAGTGTATCGCGGACAGGGGGCTGGACCGGGGAGCTGTTTTTT
CDR3: CAWSVSRTGGWTGELFF
J: TRBJ2-2
size: NA
V: TRBV30
D: TRBD1

DNA: TGTGCCAGCAGCTTGATACCCTACGAGCAGTACTTC
CDR3: CASSLIPYEQYF
J: TRBJ2-7
size: NA
V: TRBV5-6
D: NA

DNA: TGCGCCAGCAGCTCGATGGAGACAGGGGAGGGGACTGAAGCTTTCTTT
CDR3: CASSSMETGEGTEAFF
J: TRBJ1-1
size: NA
V: TRBV5-1
D: TRBD1

DNA: TGCGCCAGCAGCCAAGCGTACAGAGTCTATGGCTACACCTTC
CDR3: CASSQAYRVYGYTF
J: TRBJ1-2
size: few
V: TRBV4-1
D: NA

DNA: TGCGCCAGCAGCCCCACAGGCGGGGGCGCTTCAGATACGCAGTATTTT
CDR3: CASSPTGGGASDTQYF
J: TRBJ2-3
size: NA
V: TRBV4-1
D: NA

DNA: TGTGCCAGCAGACGTAAGGGGCTCTCGGTGCAGCCCCAGCATTTT
CDR3: CASRRKGLSVQPQHF
J: TRBJ1-5
size: NA
V: TRBV5-8
D: NA

DNA: TGTGCCAGCAGCGGACAGACAATGGTCTCTGAAGCTTTCTTT
CDR3: CASSGQTMVSEAFF
J: TRBJ1-1
size: few
V: TRBV2
D: NA

DNA: TGCGCCAGCCAGACAGGGACGGAAGAAAAACTGTTTTTT
CDR3: CASQTGTEEKLFF
J: TRBJ1-4
size: NA
V: TRBV5-1
D: TRBD1

DNA: TGTGCCAGCAGCCTACGACAGAACACTGAAGCTTTCTTT
CDR3: CASSLRQNTEAFF
J: TRBJ1-1
size: NA
V: TRBV5-6
D: NA

DNA: TGTGCCAGCAGTAGAAGCGCGCAAGAGACCCAGTACTTC
CDR3: CASSRSAQETQYF
J: TRBJ2-5
size: NA
V: TRBV7-3
D: NA

DNA: TGTGCCAGTAGTGAACAGGGTCCGAACACTGAAGCTTTCTTT
CDR3: CASSEQGPNTEAFF
J: TRBJ1-1
size: few
V: TRBV19
D: NA

DNA: TGTGCCTGGAGTCTGGGGCAGGGGTACGGCTACACCTTC
CDR3: CAWSLGQGYGYTF
J: TRBJ1-2
size: NA
V: TRBV30
D: NA

DNA: TGCAGCGTTGAAGGGGGGGAGGGGGCCGGGGAGCTGTTTTTT
CDR3: CSVEGGEGAGELFF
J: TRBJ2-2
size: NA
V: TRBV29-1
D: NA

DNA: TGCGCCAGCAGCTTGCTCGGGAATCAGCCCCAGCATTTT
CDR3: CASSLLGNQPQHF
J: TRBJ1-5
size: NA
V: TRBV5-1
D: NA

DNA: TGTGCCAGCAGTTTAGGTCAGGGAGGCTATGGCTACACCTTC
CDR3: CASSLGQGGYGYTF
J: TRBJ1-2
size: few
V: TRBV27
D: NA

DNA: TGTGCCAGCAGCTCAGGACAGGGGCCCTATGGCTACACCTTC
CDR3: CASSSGQGPYGYTF
J: TRBJ1-2
size: few
V: TRBV5-8
D: TRBD1

DNA: TGTGCCACGACTAGCGGGAGCCAAGAGACCCAGTACTTC
CDR3: CATTSGSQETQYF
J: TRBJ2-5
size: few
V: TRBV10-3
D: TRBD2

DNA: TGTGCCAGCAGCTTAGTTGAGTTAAGTGAAAAACTGTTTTTT
CDR3: CASSLVELSEKLFF
J: TRBJ1-4
size: few
V: TRBV11-2
D: NA

DNA: TGTGCCAGCAGCTTCCCGACAGTATTAGGTGAGCAGTTCTTC
CDR3: CASSFPTVLGEQFF
J: TRBJ2-1
size: few
V: TRBV7-9
D: NA

DNA: TGTGCCAGCAGCTTGAACAGGAAAGGGTCCACTGAAGCTTTCTTT
CDR3: CASSLNRKGSTEAFF
J: TRBJ1-1
size: NA
V: TRBV5-6
D: NA

DNA: TGCAGCGTGAAACCGGGAGCCGCCTACAATGAGCAGTTCTTC
CDR3: CSVKPGAAYNEQFF
J: TRBJ2-1
size: many
V: TRBV29-1
D: NA

DNA: TGTGCCAGCAGTCAATCCTCGAGGGTCGGGGAGCTGTTTTTT
CDR3: CASSQSSRVGELFF
J: TRBJ2-2
size: few
V: TRBV2
D: NA